This T cell receptor (beta chain) is from a study of technical replicates of blood from a handful of donors. V shed 3 bases and J shed 4 bases, with 10 bases lying between them. The length of the CDR3 is 14 residues. The germline V gene encodes CDR1 LNHDA and CDR2 SQIVND (reference sequence). Sequencing was performed with immunoSEQ multiplex PCR; in TCRdb, only in-frame clones are kept and a portion is missing. The sample includes under 90,000 clones, roughly 98% seen only once; the top ten take approximately 0.15%. The sequencing input was T cells isolated from PBMCs. V is TRBV19 and J is TRBJ2-1; no definite D call. The clonotype was recovered from a human donor in good health. CDR3 sequence: CASSIISLYNEQFF. CDR3 bases: TGTGCCAGTAGTATTATTTCCTTATACAATGAGCAGTTCTTC.